One and the same sample provided the 11 T cell receptor beta chains below, sequenced in a study of vaccination effects on CD4 cells after COVID-19. These receptors have no known antigen. Data came from immunoSEQ multiplex PCR; TCRdb stores just in-frame clones and leaves some out. This sample has over 50,000 clones; roughly four fifths occur once, and the top ten carry roughly 2.7%. Before sequencing took place, the ViraFEST assay used viral peptide pools to expand antigen-specific CD4+ T cells. Culture proceeded for approximately 9 days, and CD4+ T cells were then isolated. The input for sequencing was CD4+ T cells from PBMCs cultured with HCoV-229E spike peptides, taken before COVID-19 vaccination. The receptors come from a human donor who received a COVID-19 vaccine.

This chain joins TRBV30 and TRBJ2-3; TRBD1 aligns across 8 bases. Germline lookup yields CDR1 GTSNPN and CDR2 SVGIG (reference sequence). The CDR3 covers 15 residues. V was pared by 3 bases and J by 5 bases, with 10 bases of the junction left unmatched. DNA for the CDR3: TGTGCCTGGAGACTAAGGACAGGGATGCAAGATACGCAGTATTTT. Translating gives CAWRLRTGMQDTQYF.

The chain has TRBV5-1 and TRBJ2-4; possible D gene TRBD2, 6 bases. V shed 0 bases and J shed 0 bases, with 7 bases lying between them. Germline V gene sequence: CDR1 SGHRS, CDR2 YFSETQ. CDR3 size: 15 residues. CDR3 residues: CASSLGGGAKNIQYF. For the CDR3, the DNA is TGCGCCAGCAGCTTGGGGGGAGGAGCCAAAAACATTCAGTACTTC.

This clone occurred once. The chain links TRBV30 to TRBJ1-5; D may be TRBD1 (6 bases). Germline CDR1 reads GTSNPN; CDR2 reads SVGIG (reference sequence). Trimming took off 3 bases at V and 11 bases at J, with 14 bases between the two ends. The CDR3 is 12 amino acids. DNA of the CDR3: TGTGCCTGGAGCCGACAGGCAGGCACCCAGCATTTT. Translating gives CAWSRQAGTQHF.

The chain is built from TRBV18 and TRBJ2-7; no clear D gene. V was trimmed by 3 bases and J by 6 bases, leaving 18 bases between them. This CDR3 is built from 15 residues. Germline V gives CDR1 KGHSH, CDR2 LQKENI. This CDR3 is CASSPSVHPVSEQYV. CDR3 nucleotide sequence: TGTGCCAGCTCACCTAGTGTTCACCCCGTTTCCGAGCAGTACGTC.

V usage is TRBV6-1 and J usage is TRBJ2-5; 9 bases are shared with TRBD2. This CDR3 contains 15 residues. The germline V gene has CDR1 MNHNS and CDR2 SASEGT. Trimming took 1 base from V and 4 from J; bases not matched to a gene: 4. CDR3 DNA: TGTGCCAGCAGTGAAGGGACTAGCGCAAGAGAGACCCAGTACTTC. Translation: CASSEGTSARETQYF.

CDR3 protein: CASIQGQGLTYEQYV. The CDR3 bases are TGTGCCAGCATTCAAGGACAGGGGTTAACCTACGAGCAGTACGTC. The chain combines TRBV6-5 with TRBJ2-7; 9 bases line up with TRBD1. From germline, CDR1 is MNHEY and CDR2 SVGAGI. V shed 7 bases and J 2 bases; nucleotides not matched to a gene: 9. The CDR3 contains 15 residues.

This clone was found a few times. The chain combines TRBV29-1 with TRBJ2-4; a weak D match, TRBD1 (5 bases). V lost 1 base to trimming and J lost 10 bases, with 14 bases between them. CDR3 size: 13 residues. The germline V gene encodes CDR1 SQVTM and CDR2 ANQGSEA. In DNA, the CDR3 is TGCAGCGTTGAAGCTAAAGGGGTTGGAATTCAGTACTTC. It codes for CSVEAKGVGIQYF.

This chain uses TRBV30 with TRBJ2-1; 7 bases agree with TRBD2. V shed 4 bases, J shed 3 bases, and the junction held 12 bases outside the gene matches. The germline CDR1 and CDR2 sequences are GTSNPN and SVGIG (reference sequence). The CDR3 is 16 amino acids. The CDR3, as DNA: TGTGCCTGGATCCAGCGAGCGGGGAAAAACTACAATGAGCAGTTCTTC. Its translation is CAWIQRAGKNYNEQFF.

The V call is TRBV5-1, the J call TRBJ1-1; 9 positions match TRBD1. The V and J ends lost 3 bases and 3 bases, in that order; junction bases with no gene match: 6. This CDR3 has 15 amino acids. Germline assignment: CDR1 SGHRS and CDR2 YFSETQ. The CDR3 bases are TGCGCCAGCAGCTCAACAGGGGGCAGAGACACTGAAGCTTTCTTT. As protein: CASSSTGGRDTEAFF.

The J gene is TRBJ1-4, the V gene TRBV28, with a possible D match to TRBD2 (5 bases). The end of the DNA is better explained by TRBJ2-2, so the J call may be wrong. CDR3 size: 14 residues. Germline CDR1 is MDHEN and CDR2 is SYDVKM. The CDR3 protein is CASSSLKTGKELFF. In DNA, the CDR3 is TGTGCCAGCAGTTCATTGAAAACGGGGAAGGAGCTGTTTTTT.

V gene TRBV9 combines with J gene TRBJ2-3, with 13 bases that match TRBD2. This CDR3 contains 16 residues. Germline loops: CDR1 SGDLS, CDR2 YYNGEE. The V and J ends lost 3 bases and 3 bases, in that order; junction bases with no gene match: 4. CDR3 DNA sequence: TGTGCCAGCAGCGACACTAGCGGGGGGGGTACAGATACGCAGTATTTT. Residues: CASSDTSGGGTDTQYF.